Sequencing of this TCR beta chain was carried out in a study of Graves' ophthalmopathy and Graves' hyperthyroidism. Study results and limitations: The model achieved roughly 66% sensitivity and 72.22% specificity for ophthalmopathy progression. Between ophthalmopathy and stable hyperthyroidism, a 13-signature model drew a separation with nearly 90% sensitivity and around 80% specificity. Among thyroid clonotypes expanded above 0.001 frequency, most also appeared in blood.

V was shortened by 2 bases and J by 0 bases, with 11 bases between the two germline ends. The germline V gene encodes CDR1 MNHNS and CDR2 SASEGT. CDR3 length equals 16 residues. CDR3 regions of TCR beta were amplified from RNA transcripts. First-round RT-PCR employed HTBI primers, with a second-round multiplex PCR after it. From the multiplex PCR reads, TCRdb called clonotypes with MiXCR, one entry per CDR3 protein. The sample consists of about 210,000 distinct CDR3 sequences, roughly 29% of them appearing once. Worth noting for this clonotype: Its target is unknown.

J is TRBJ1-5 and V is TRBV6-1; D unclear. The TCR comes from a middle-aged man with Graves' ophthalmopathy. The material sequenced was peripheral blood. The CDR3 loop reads CASSEYPESSNQPQHF. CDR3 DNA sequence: TGTGCCAGCAGTGAATACCCCGAGAGTAGCAATCAGCCCCAGCATTTT.